The T cell receptor beta chain under discussion was sequenced for a study of T cells in Graves' hyperthyroidism and ophthalmopathy. There are many counts of this clonotype. Its specificity is unknown. Study-wide results and limits: It was a median around 6 months before onset that the model predicted ophthalmopathy.

TCR beta CDR3 region amplification was performed from RNA transcripts. Primed by the HTBI set, a first-round RT-PCR was run on the TCR CDR3. One entry per CDR3 protein results from TCRdb running MiXCR on the multiplex PCR reads. The table includes over 400,000 distinct CDR3 sequences, 22% detected once. The length of the CDR3 is 14 residues. Germline CDR1 reads SNHLY; CDR2 reads FYNNEI. V was pared by 6 bases and J by 6 bases, with 8 bases of the junction left unmatched. Uncontrolled infection, other autoimmune disease, pregnancy or lactation disqualified patients from enrolment. In making diagnoses, clinical symptoms, serum thyroxine and TRAb, thyroid ultrasound and orbital computed tomography were all used.

Sequencing used blood. The chain has TRBV2 and TRBJ1-1, with 9 bases identical to TRBD1. This receptor was taken from a woman aged 70 to 79 with Graves' ophthalmopathy. The CDR3 nucleotides read TGTGCCAGCAGGGCCGGGACAGGGCACCCTGAAGCTTTCTTT. This codes for CASRAGTGHPEAFF.